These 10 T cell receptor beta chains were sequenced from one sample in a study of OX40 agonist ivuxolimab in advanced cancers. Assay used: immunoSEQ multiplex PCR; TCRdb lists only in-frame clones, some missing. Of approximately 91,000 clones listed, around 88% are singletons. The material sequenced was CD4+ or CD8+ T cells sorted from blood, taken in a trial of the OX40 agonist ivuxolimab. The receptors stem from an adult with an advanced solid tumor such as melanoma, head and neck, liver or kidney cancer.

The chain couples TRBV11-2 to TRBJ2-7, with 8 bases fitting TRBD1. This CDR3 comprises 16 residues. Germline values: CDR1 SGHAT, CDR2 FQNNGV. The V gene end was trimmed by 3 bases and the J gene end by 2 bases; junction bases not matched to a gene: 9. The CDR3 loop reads CASSLATWTGTYEQYF. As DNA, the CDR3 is TGTGCCAGCAGCTTGGCGACTTGGACAGGGACCTACGAGCAGTACTTC.

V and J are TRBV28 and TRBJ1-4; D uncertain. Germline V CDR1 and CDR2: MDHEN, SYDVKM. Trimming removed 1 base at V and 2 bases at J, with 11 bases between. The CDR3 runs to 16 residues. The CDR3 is CASSLFGEGTNEKLFF. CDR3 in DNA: TGTGCCAGCAGTTTATTCGGGGAGGGCACTAATGAAAAACTGTTTTTT.

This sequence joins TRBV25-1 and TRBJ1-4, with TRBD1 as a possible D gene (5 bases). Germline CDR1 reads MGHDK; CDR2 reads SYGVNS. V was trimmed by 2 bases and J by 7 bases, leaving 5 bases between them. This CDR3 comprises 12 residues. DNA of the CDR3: TGTGCCAGCAGTGAAGACAGTGAAAAACTGTTTTTT. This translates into CASSEDSEKLFF.

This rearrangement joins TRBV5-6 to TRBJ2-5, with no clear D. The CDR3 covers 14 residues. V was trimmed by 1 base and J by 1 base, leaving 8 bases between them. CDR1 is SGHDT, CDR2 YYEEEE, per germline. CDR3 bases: TGTGCCAGCAGCTTGAAGGTCGGCCAAGAGACCCAGTACTTC. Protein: CASSLKVGQETQYF. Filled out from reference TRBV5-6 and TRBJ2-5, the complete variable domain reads DAGVTQSPTHLIKTRGQQVTLRCSPKSGHDTVSWYQQALGQGPQFIFQYYEEEERQRGNFPDRFSGHQFPNYSSELNVNALLLGDSALYLCASSLKVGQETQYFGPGTRLLVL.

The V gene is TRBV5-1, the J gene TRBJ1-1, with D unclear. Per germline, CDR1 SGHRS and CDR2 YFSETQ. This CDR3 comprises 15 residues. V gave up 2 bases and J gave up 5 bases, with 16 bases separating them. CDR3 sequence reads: CASSLGHPSGTEAFF. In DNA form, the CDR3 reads TGCGCCAGCAGCTTAGGCCACCCGTCGGGGACTGAAGCTTTCTTT. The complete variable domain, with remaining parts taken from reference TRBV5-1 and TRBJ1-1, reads KAGVTQTPRYLIKTRGQQVTLSCSPISGHRSVSWYQQTPGQGLQFLFEYFSETQRNKGNFPGRFSGRQFSNSRSEMNVSTLELGDSALYLCASSLGHPSGTEAFFGQGTRLTVV.

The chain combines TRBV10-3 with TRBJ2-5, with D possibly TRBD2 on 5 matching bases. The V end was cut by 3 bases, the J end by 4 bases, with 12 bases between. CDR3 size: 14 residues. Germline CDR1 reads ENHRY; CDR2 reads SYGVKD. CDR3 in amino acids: CAISDISGLETQYF. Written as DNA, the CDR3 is TGTGCCATCAGTGACATAAGCGGCCTAGAGACCCAGTACTTC.

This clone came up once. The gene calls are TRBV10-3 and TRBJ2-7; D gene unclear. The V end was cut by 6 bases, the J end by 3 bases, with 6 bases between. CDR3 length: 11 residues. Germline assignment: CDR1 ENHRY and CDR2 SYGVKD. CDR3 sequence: CAIRSRYEQYF. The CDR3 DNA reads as TGTGCCATCAGATCCCGCTACGAGCAGTACTTC.

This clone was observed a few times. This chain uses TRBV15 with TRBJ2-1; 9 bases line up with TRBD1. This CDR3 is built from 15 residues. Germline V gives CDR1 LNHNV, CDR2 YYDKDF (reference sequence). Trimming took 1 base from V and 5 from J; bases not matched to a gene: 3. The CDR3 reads CATSRAGTGNNEQFF. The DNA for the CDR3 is TGTGCCACCAGCAGAGCAGGGACAGGGAACAATGAGCAGTTCTTC.

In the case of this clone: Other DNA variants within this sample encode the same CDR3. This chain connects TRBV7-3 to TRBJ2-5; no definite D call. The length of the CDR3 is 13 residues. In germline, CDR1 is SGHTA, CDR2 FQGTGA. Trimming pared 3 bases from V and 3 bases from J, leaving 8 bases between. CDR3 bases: TGTGCCAGCAGCTTCGGACGGGAAGAGACCCAGTACTTC. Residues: CASSFGREETQYF.

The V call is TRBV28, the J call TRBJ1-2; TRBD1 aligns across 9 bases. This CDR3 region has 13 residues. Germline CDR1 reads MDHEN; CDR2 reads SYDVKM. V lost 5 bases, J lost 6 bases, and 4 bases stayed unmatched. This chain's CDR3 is CASSQTGGDGYTF. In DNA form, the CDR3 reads TGTGCCAGCAGTCAAACAGGGGGCGATGGCTACACCTTC.